The 30 T cell receptor beta chains presented below share a single source sample, sequenced in a study of a mutant IDH1 vaccine in newly diagnosed glioma. Time point reported: week 23, last vaccination. One vaccine dose held 300 ug of mutant IDH1 20-mer peptide and came with topical imiquimod. No antigen has been identified for these receptors. Repertoires were generated with immunoSEQ multiplex PCR, while TCRdb's copy carries only in-frame clones and drops some. The sample includes tens of thousands of clones, about 75% of them seen just once. This specimen consisted of PBMCs, obtained from a glioma patient whose treatment included an IDH1 peptide vaccine. The receptors were gathered from a man aged 50 to 59 with glioma.

The chain combines TRBV7-9 with TRBJ2-3; 9 bases are a match to TRBD1. The germline V gene encodes CDR1 SEHNR and CDR2 FQNEAQ (reference sequence). This CDR3 is built from 15 residues. The J segment lost 4 bases and the V segment lost 5 bases, leaving 7 bases of the junction unmatched. The CDR3 protein is CASSPQRQGADTQYF. The CDR3 DNA is TGTGCCAGCAGCCCCCAGAGACAGGGGGCAGATACGCAGTATTTT.

The gene calls are TRBV29-1 and TRBJ2-7; TRBD1 matches 7 bases. The CDR3 extends over 13 amino acids. J was trimmed by 0 bases and V by 6 bases; bases with no gene match: 5. Germline V gene lookup returns CDR1 SQVTM and CDR2 ANQGSEA. The CDR3 here is CSVQTGRSYEQYF. The CDR3 nucleotides are TGCAGCGTCCAGACAGGGCGCTCCTACGAGCAGTACTTC.

The V gene is TRBV2, the J gene TRBJ2-1, with TRBD2 matching 14 bases. Germline CDR1 reads SNHLY; CDR2 reads FYNNEI. CDR3 length equals 15 residues. J was trimmed by 8 bases and V by 3 bases; bases with no gene match: 3. Written as DNA, the CDR3 is TGTGCCAGCAGTGAGGGACTAGCGGGGGTTGATGAGCAGTTCTTC. Protein sequence: CASSEGLAGVDEQFF.

This clone was counted a few times. The rearrangement links TRBV5-6 to TRBJ1-6; D may be TRBD1 (5 bases). The germline V gene encodes CDR1 SGHDT and CDR2 YYEEEE. This CDR3 spans 15 amino acids. V lost 3 bases to trimming and J lost 4 bases, with 11 bases between them. The CDR3 nucleotides read TGTGCCAGCAGCTCTCCGGGGGGGTATAATTCACCCCTCCACTTT. It yields the protein CASSSPGGYNSPLHF.

The J gene is TRBJ1-3, the V gene TRBV29-1; D is perhaps TRBD1 (5 bases). Trimming cost V 6 bases and J 1 base, with 10 bases left between them. This CDR3 has 13 amino acids. Germline V gene sequence: CDR1 SQVTM, CDR2 ANQGSEA. The CDR3 DNA sequence: TGCAGCGTGACCCGGGGGTCTGGAAACACCATATATTTT. It is translated as CSVTRGSGNTIYF.

About this clone: The identical CDR3 is also encoded by other nucleotide sequences in the sample. This chain joins TRBV19 and TRBJ1-1, with D possibly TRBD1 on 6 matching bases. The CDR3 covers 14 residues. The ends were cut back, 3 bases at V and 5 bases at J, with 13 bases in the middle. CDR1 LNHDA and CDR2 SQIVND come from the germline V gene (reference sequence). The CDR3: CASSIPGRGTEAFF. As DNA, the CDR3 is TGTGCCAGTAGTATCCCGGGGAGGGGGACTGAAGCTTTCTTT. Full variable domain (missing parts from reference TRBV19 and TRBJ1-1): DGGITQSPKYLFRKEGQNVTLSCEQNLNHDAMYWYRQDPGQGLRLIYYSQIVNDFQKGDIAEGYSVSREKKESFPLTVTSAQKNPTAFYLCASSIPGRGTEAFFGQGTRLTVV.

V gene TRBV30 combines with J gene TRBJ2-6; tentative D call: TRBD2 (6 bases). The CDR3 sequence is 14 residues long. CDR1 and CDR2 (germline): GTSNPN, SVGIG (reference sequence). The V gene lost 3 bases and the J gene lost 0 bases, with 6 bases spanning the gap. CDR3 region: CAWSGGSGANVLTF. The CDR3 nucleotides are TGTGCCTGGAGCGGGGGCTCTGGGGCCAACGTCCTGACTTTC.

The genes are TRBV30 and TRBJ1-2; D is unresolved. The CDR3 loop spans 11 amino acids. Trimming took 4 bases from V and 6 from J, leaving 9 bases between them. Germline V gene lookup returns CDR1 GTSNPN and CDR2 SVGIG (reference sequence). The CDR3 DNA is TGTGCCTGGACCTTAGATCATGGCTACACCTTC. Translated, it gives CAWTLDHGYTF.

V gene TRBV25-1 combines with J gene TRBJ1-2; perhaps TRBD1 as D (6 bases). V was clipped by 6 bases and J by 2 bases, with 7 bases between them. The CDR3 consists of 12 residues. Germline V gene sequence: CDR1 MGHDK, CDR2 SYGVNS. The CDR3 coding sequence is TGTGCCAGCAGCCAGGGGAACTATGGCTACACCTTC. Its translation: CASSQGNYGYTF.

This clone has only a few counts. The J gene is TRBJ2-5, the V gene TRBV10-1; D might be TRBD1 (5 bases). This CDR3 has 13 residues. Germline values: CDR1 WNHNN, CDR2 SYGVQD (reference sequence). V lost 3 bases and J lost 3, with 8 bases in between. The CDR3 sequence: CASSDPTEETQYF. The CDR3, as DNA: TGCGCCAGCAGTGACCCGACAGAAGAGACCCAGTACTTC.

In DNA, the CDR3 is TGTGCCACCGGGGGGGTGAGAGAGGGCCAGCATTTT. This translates into CATGGVREGQHF. The genes are TRBV15 and TRBJ1-5; D may be TRBD1 (5 bases). CDR3 length equals 12 residues. The germline V and J ends were trimmed by 8 bases and 12 bases, with 17 bases remaining between them. Germline lookup yields CDR1 LNHNV and CDR2 YYDKDF (reference sequence).

The chain carries TRBV2 and TRBJ1-4, with TRBD1 identical over 7 bases. The V gene's germline CDR1 is SNHLY and CDR2 FYNNEI. This CDR3 has 14 residues. With V trimmed by 8 bases and J by 8 bases, 11 bases remained unmatched. The CDR3 region is CASVGGRGDEKLFF. The CDR3 DNA follows: TGTGCCAGCGTAGGGGGCAGGGGAGACGAAAAACTGTTTTTT.

This sequence joins TRBV9 and TRBJ2-7, with 11 bases lining up with TRBD1. V trimming: 4 bases; J trimming: 7 bases; junction bases outside the gene matches: 10. The CDR3 contains 15 residues. Germline V gives CDR1 SGDLS, CDR2 YYNGEE. Written as DNA, the CDR3 is TGTGCCAGCAGCCCGTGGGGACAGGGGGTTCGGGAGCAGTACTTC. This translates into CASSPWGQGVREQYF.

This sequence joins TRBV6-5 and TRBJ2-1; 10 bases line up with TRBD2. This CDR3 contains 16 residues. Germline assignment: CDR1 MNHEY and CDR2 SVGAGI. V shed 2 bases, J shed 8 bases, and the junction held 9 bases outside the gene matches. In DNA form, the CDR3 reads TGTGCCAGCAGTTACCTAGGAGCGGGGGGGCTTGATGAGCAGTTCTTC. Protein: CASSYLGAGGLDEQFF.

The table lists this clone with a few counts. The rearrangement links TRBV27 to TRBJ1-1, with D perhaps TRBD1 (5 bases). V lost 3 bases, J lost 4 bases, and 15 bases lay in between. Per germline, CDR1 MNHEY and CDR2 SMNVEV (reference sequence). The CDR3 loop spans 15 amino acids. CDR3 nucleotide sequence: TGTGCCAGCAGTTTGGTTTGGCGGGGGGGCACTGAAGCTTTCTTT. Its translation: CASSLVWRGGTEAFF.

This clone was detected only a few times. The chain has TRBV6-5 and TRBJ2-2; 10 bases are shared with TRBD2. The CDR3 sequence is 14 residues long. Germline assignment: CDR1 MNHEY and CDR2 SVGAGI. The V gene end was trimmed by 2 bases and the J gene end by 7 bases; junction bases not matched to a gene: 1. CDR3: CASSYQRGGGELFF. CDR3 nucleotides: TGTGCCAGCAGTTACCAGCGGGGGGGCGGGGAGCTGTTTTTT.

The chain carries TRBV9 and TRBJ2-3; no clear D. This CDR3 has 14 residues. The ends were cut back, 1 base at V and 1 base at J, with 7 bases in the middle. CDR1 is SGDLS, CDR2 YYNGEE, per germline. Here the CDR3 reads CASSVWSGTDTQYF. The CDR3 coding sequence is TGTGCCAGCAGCGTATGGAGCGGCACAGATACGCAGTATTTT.

The V gene is TRBV7-9, the J gene TRBJ2-2, with 8 bases fitting TRBD2. The CDR3 has 15 amino acids. J gave up 1 base and V 5 bases, and 3 bases lay outside the gene matches. Germline V gene sequence: CDR1 SEHNR, CDR2 FQNEAQ (reference sequence). For the CDR3, the DNA is TGTGCCAGCAGCCCCAGCGGGGGGAACACCGGGGAGCTGTTTTTT. Protein: CASSPSGGNTGELFF.

This clone was counted only a few times. The chain recombines TRBV15 with TRBJ2-1; D is uncertain. CDR1 is LNHNV and CDR2 is YYDKDF in the germline V gene (reference sequence). The V end was cut by 0 bases, the J end by 0 bases, with 12 bases between. CDR3 size: 17 residues. CDR3 sequence reads: CATSREGRTSSYNEQFF. CDR3 DNA: TGTGCCACCAGCAGAGAAGGTCGCACGAGCTCCTACAATGAGCAGTTCTTC.

This chain uses TRBV11-1 with TRBJ2-3, with D tentatively TRBD1 or TRBD2 (5 bases each). Germline-derived CDR1 and CDR2 are SGHAT and FQDESV (reference sequence). The CDR3 spans 15 residues. V was shortened by 6 bases and J by 1 base, with 14 bases between the two germline ends. The CDR3 region has the DNA TGTGCCAGCAGTCAGGGTCTAGCTGGCACAGATACGCAGTATTTT. Protein product: CASSQGLAGTDTQYF.

The chain carries TRBV30 and TRBJ2-3; D possibly corresponds to TRBD1 (6 bases). V was pared by 2 bases and J by 2 bases, with 14 bases between. Germline CDR1 and CDR2: GTSNPN and SVGIG (reference sequence). The CDR3 length is 15 residues. The CDR3 sequence: CAWSSRGHITDTQYF. The DNA of the CDR3 is TGTGCCTGGAGTAGCAGGGGACACATCACAGATACGCAGTATTTT.

This clone came up a few times. The chain combines TRBV6-1 with TRBJ2-5; weak D call: TRBD2 (5 bases). The CDR3 contains 14 residues. Germline CDR1 MNHNS, CDR2 SASEGT. The V end lost 5 bases, the J end lost 1 base, and 11 bases lay between the germline ends. The CDR3 region is CASSRGEFQETQYF. As DNA, the CDR3 is TGTGCCAGCAGTCGTGGGGAGTTCCAAGAGACCCAGTACTTC.

The chain carries TRBV6-1 and TRBJ2-1; 8 nucleotides align to TRBD2. Germline values: CDR1 MNHNS, CDR2 SASEGT. Losses at the gene ends were 7 bases for V and 6 bases for J; bases not matched to a gene: 8. This CDR3 has 14 residues. The CDR3 DNA follows: TGTGCCAGCATACGAGCGGGGGTACCCAATGAGCAGTTCTTC. Residues: CASIRAGVPNEQFF.

V is TRBV29-1 and J is TRBJ2-7; D might be TRBD2 (6 bases). V lost 7 bases, J lost 2 bases, and 12 bases lay in between. The CDR3 totals 12 residues. Germline CDR1 and CDR2: SQVTM and ANQGSEA. The CDR3, as DNA: TGCAGCGCCGGAGGGACCGCCTACGAGCAGTACTTC. As protein: CSAGGTAYEQYF.

The rearrangement joins TRBV2 to TRBJ1-1; a weak D match, TRBD1 (5 bases). CDR1 is SNHLY, CDR2 FYNNEI, per germline. The CDR3 runs to 15 residues. Trimming stripped 4 bases from V and 3 bases from J, with 15 bases between. The CDR3 region is CASSAPGARDTEAFF. For the CDR3, the DNA is TGTGCCAGCAGTGCTCCCGGGGCACGGGACACTGAAGCTTTCTTT. Full variable domain (remainder filled in from reference TRBV2 and TRBJ1-1): EPEVTQTPSHQVTQMGQEVILRCVPISNHLYFYWYRQILGQKVEFLVSFYNNEISEKSEIFDDQFSVERPDGSNFTLKIRSTKLEDSAMYFCASSAPGARDTEAFFGQGTRLTVV.

The chain couples TRBV19 to TRBJ1-2, with 10 bases that match TRBD1. Germline CDR1 and CDR2: LNHDA and SQIVND (reference sequence). The V segment lost 4 bases and the J segment 10 bases; nucleotides outside the gene matches: 6. The CDR3 has 13 residues. The CDR3 nucleotides are TGTGCCAGTAGTAGGGGGACAGGGGAGGACTACACCTTC. Translating it yields CASSRGTGEDYTF. Combining the CDR3 with reference TRBV19 and TRBJ1-2 gives the whole variable domain DGGITQSPKYLFRKEGQNVTLSCEQNLNHDAMYWYRQDPGQGLRLIYYSQIVNDFQKGDIAEGYSVSREKKESFPLTVTSAQKNPTAFYLCASSRGTGEDYTFGSGTRLTVV.

V usage is TRBV19 and J usage is TRBJ2-3, with 7 bases fitting TRBD1. Germline V gene data show CDR1 as LNHDA and CDR2 as SQIVND (reference sequence). V shed 9 bases and J 4 bases; nucleotides not matched to a gene: 10. The CDR3 has 14 amino acids. The CDR3 region has the DNA TGTGCCAGCGCCGGGACAGTAGTCGCAGATACGCAGTATTTT. Translation: CASAGTVVADTQYF.

This clone was detected a few times. The chain recombines TRBV2 with TRBJ2-7; 7 bases are a match to TRBD2. CDR3 length: 14 residues. V was pared by 1 base and J by 9 bases, with 9 bases of the junction left unmatched. Germline V CDR1 and CDR2: SNHLY, FYNNEI. The CDR3 is CASSEGSSGEGQYF. In DNA form, the CDR3 reads TGTGCCAGCAGTGAAGGCTCTAGCGGAGAAGGGCAGTACTTC.

The chain links TRBV7-9 to TRBJ2-7; no firm D call. This CDR3 comprises 14 residues. Looked up from germline, CDR1 is SEHNR and CDR2 is FQNEAQ (reference sequence). Trimming stripped 0 bases from V and 3 bases from J, with 9 bases between. The CDR3 loop reads CASSLAGIIYEQYF. The CDR3 DNA reads as TGTGCCAGCAGCTTAGCGGGGATAATCTACGAGCAGTACTTC.

This chain links TRBV6-5 with TRBJ1-1; 9 nucleotides align to TRBD1. The CDR3 loop spans 15 amino acids. After removal of 5 bases from V and 5 bases from J, the junction contained 9 bases not matched to a gene. CDR1 and CDR2 (germline): MNHEY, SVGAGI. CDR3 amino acids: CASSRNRGQGTEAFF. The CDR3 DNA sequence: TGTGCCAGCAGTCGGAACAGGGGGCAAGGTACTGAAGCTTTCTTT.